The present T cell receptor beta chain was sequenced within a study of control samples from healthy donors and cancer patients. Produced via immunoSEQ multiplex PCR; TCRdb's table is partial and in-frame only. This sample has 120,000 or so clones, with around 87% found just once. Trimming removed 0 bases from V and 4 bases from J; junction bases left unmatched: 21. CDR3 length: 21 amino acids. Germline values: CDR1 LGHDT, CDR2 YNNKEL (reference sequence). The sequence was collected from a man in his 60s in good health. Sequenced sample: blood. This sequence joins TRBV3-1 (or the pseudogene TRBV3-2) and TRBJ2-3; 8 bases line up with TRBD2. DNA of the CDR3: TGTGCCAGCAGCCAAGATCCGAACCTATACGCGGGGGGCTCATCAGCAGATACGCAGTATTTT. Translation gives CASSQDPNLYAGGSSADTQYF.